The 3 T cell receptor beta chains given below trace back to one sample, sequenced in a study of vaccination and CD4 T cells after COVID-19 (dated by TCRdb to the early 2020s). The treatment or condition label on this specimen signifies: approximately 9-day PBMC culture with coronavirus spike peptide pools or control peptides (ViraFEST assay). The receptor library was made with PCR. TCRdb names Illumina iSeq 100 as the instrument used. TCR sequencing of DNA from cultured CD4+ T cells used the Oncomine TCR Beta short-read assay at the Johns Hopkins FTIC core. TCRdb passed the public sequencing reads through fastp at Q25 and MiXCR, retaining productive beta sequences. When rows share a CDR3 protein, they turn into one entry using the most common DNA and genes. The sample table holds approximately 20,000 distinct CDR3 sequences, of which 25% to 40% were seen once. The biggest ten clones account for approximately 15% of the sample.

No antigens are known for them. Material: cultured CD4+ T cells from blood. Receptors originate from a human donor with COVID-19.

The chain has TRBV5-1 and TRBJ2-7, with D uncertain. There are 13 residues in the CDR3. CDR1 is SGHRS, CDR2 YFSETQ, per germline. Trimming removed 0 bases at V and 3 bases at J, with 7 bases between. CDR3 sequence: CASSLGPNYEQYF. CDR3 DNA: TGCGCCAGCAGCTTGGGCCCAAACTACGAGCAGTACTTC.

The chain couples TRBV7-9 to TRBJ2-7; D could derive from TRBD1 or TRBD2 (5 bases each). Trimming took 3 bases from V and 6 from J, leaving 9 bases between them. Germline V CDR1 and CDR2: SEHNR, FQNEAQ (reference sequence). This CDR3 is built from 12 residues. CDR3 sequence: CASSLGVSEQYF. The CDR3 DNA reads TGTGCCAGCAGCTTGGGGGTTAGCGAGCAGTACTTC.

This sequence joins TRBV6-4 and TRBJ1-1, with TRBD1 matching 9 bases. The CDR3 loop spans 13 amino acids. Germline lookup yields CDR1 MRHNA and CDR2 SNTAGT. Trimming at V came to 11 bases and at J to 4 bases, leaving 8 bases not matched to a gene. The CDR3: CASGQGFGTEAFF. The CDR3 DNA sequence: TGTGCCTCCGGACAGGGGTTTGGCACTGAAGCTTTCTTT.